The next 3 T cell receptor beta chains were all read from a single sample in a study of T cell responses to AZD1222 COVID-19 vaccine. Clones were sequenced by immunoSEQ multiplex PCR, and TCRdb holds only the in-frame ones, with some missing. The data hold 150,000 to 200,000 clones, with approximately 90% observed a single time. The specimen comprised peripheral blood, sampled on day 0 of AZD1222 vaccination. These receptors were obtained from an adult in good health.

The chain uses TRBV7-9 and TRBJ1-5, with D tentatively TRBD1 (6 bases). CDR3 size: 16 residues. Per the germline V gene, CDR1 is SEHNR and CDR2 is FQNEAQ (reference sequence). V was clipped by 5 bases and J by 0 bases, with 14 bases between them. The CDR3 DNA sequence: TGTGCCAGCAGCCAGGGGAGGGATAATAGCAATCAGCCCCAGCATTTT. Its translation is CASSQGRDNSNQPQHF.

The rearrangement joins TRBV7-9 to TRBJ2-1; D might be TRBD2 (5 bases). Germline V gives CDR1 SEHNR, CDR2 FQNEAQ (reference sequence). The CDR3 has 15 amino acids. V gave up 0 bases and J gave up 6 bases, with 12 bases separating them. The DNA of the CDR3 is TGTGCCAGCAGCTTAGCGTCAGGACTCATCAATGAGCAGTTCTTC. Residues: CASSLASGLINEQFF.

This sequence joins TRBV28 and TRBJ1-1; TRBD1 agrees at 10 bases. Germline lookup yields CDR1 MDHEN and CDR2 SYDVKM. Trimming removed 7 bases from V and 2 bases from J; junction bases left unmatched: 7. This CDR3 is 15 amino acids long. The CDR3 DNA reads TGTGCCAGCAACCGACAGGGGGCGTTCAACACTGAAGCTTTCTTT. Its protein is CASNRQGAFNTEAFF.